This T cell receptor beta chain was found in a study of OX40 agonist ivuxolimab in advanced cancers. Describing the broader study: The costimulatory receptor OX40 (CD134) was targeted by ivuxolimab, a fully human IgG2 agonistic monoclonal antibody. Intravenous ivuxolimab was administered to patients every 2 weeks at six dose levels: 0.01, 0.1, 0.3, 1.5, 3 and 10 mg/kg. Of the roughly 54 dose-escalation patients, hepatocellular carcinoma was present in some 19, melanoma in approximately 15, renal cell carcinoma in 9 and head and neck cancer in 9. In the dose-escalation cohort, 82.7% of patients were male, and the mean age was approximately 60 years, with a range of roughly 20 to 80. Prior anti-PD-1, anti-PD-L1 or anti-CTLA-4 therapy was permitted, and less than 45% of dose-escalation patients had received checkpoint inhibitors. Partial responses occurred in three dose-escalation patients, of whom one had hepatocellular carcinoma and two had cutaneous melanoma. Peripheral TCRbeta sequencing was intended to test whether TCR sequence diversity was altered and clonal T-cell expansion was caused by ivuxolimab. The paper describes the monotherapy dose-escalation part (N = 52 patients) of the phase I trial of ivuxolimab. Study-wide findings and limitations: Partial responders in the 0.1-3.0 mg/kg groups had among the lowest normalized peripheral clonal expansion, especially among CD8+ T cells. After ivuxolimab, expanded clones were on average more numerous among CD8+ T cells than among CD4+ T cells. The antigen specificity of the clonally expanded peripheral T cells was not determined. Low levels of normalized T-cell clonal expansion were also seen in some patients who did not respond. At doses of 0.1 to 3.0 mg/kg, clonal expansion of both CD4+ and CD8+ T cells in blood was seen between baseline and week 6.

Patients with autoimmune disease history or receiving systemic immunosuppression were excluded from the trial. Peripheral blood for TCR sequencing was collected from all dose cohorts at baseline, on cycle 4 day 1, and on cycle 7 day 1. The samples were drawn from a first-in-human, open-label, multicenter phase I dose-escalation trial of ivuxolimab. Adults with locally advanced or metastatic melanoma, renal cell, hepatocellular, or head and neck squamous cell carcinoma were enrolled in the trial. CD4+ and CD8+ T cells were sorted separately from peripheral blood before TCR sequencing. With respect to this clone: The target of this receptor is not known. Nothing much larger sits one base from this clone, and base qualities are not available.

Genomic DNA was isolated from the sorted cells so that the TCRbeta CDR3 region could be sequenced. The immunoSEQ Assay was used for sequencing of TCRbeta CDR3 regions. TCRdb carries this immuneACCESS record with in-frame sequences only. Its versions omit some clonotypes, under half of them owing to an unresolved V gene in the studies checked, with the rest unexplained. The sample contains roughly 92,000 clones, nearly 90% of them found a single time. The ten largest make up more than 0.15% of the sample. V trim: 0 bases; J trim: 7 bases; unmatched bases: 8. The germline V gene (reference sequence) provides CDR1 MNHNY and CDR2 SVGAGI. Taken from cysteine to phenylalanine, the CDR3 has 15 residues. The read is trimmed to its CDR3 DNA, 45 bases read in frame from base 1.

The rearrangement joined TRBV6-6 to TRBJ1-2, with 7 bases in between that match TRBD1. The sequence was obtained from an adult with an advanced solid tumor such as melanoma, head and neck, liver or kidney cancer. The sequenced sample was CD4+ or CD8+ T cells sorted from blood, obtained in a trial of the OX40 agonist ivuxolimab. The CDR3 reads as follows: CASSYSFRGRSGYTF. The nucleotide sequence reads as follows: TGTGCCAGCAGTTACTCGTTCAGGGGGAGATCTGGCTACACCTTC.